The rows below give T cell receptor beta chains drawn from one sample of a study of OX40 agonist ivuxolimab in advanced cancers. TCRdb's table, derived via immunoSEQ multiplex PCR, lists solely in-frame clones and lacks some. The sample includes some 67,000 clones, approximately 89% of them seen just once. Here the sequenced sample was CD4+ or CD8+ T cells sorted from blood, taken in a trial of the OX40 agonist ivuxolimab. The source of these receptors is an adult with an advanced solid tumor such as melanoma, head and neck, liver or kidney cancer. Each CDR3 is given with its conserved first and last residue. Fields, in order: CDR3 DNA, CDR3 protein, clone size, V gene, J gene, D gene. A D gene is named only where the DNA matches it firmly. The listing skips clone size in some rows; elsewhere it reads once, few, many or a size class.

CDR3 DNA: TGCGCCAGCAGACCCGGGACCGGCGAAGGGACCCAGTACTTC; CDR3 protein: CASRPGTGEGTQYF; clone size: .; V gene: TRBV5-1; J gene: TRBJ2-5; D gene: .
CDR3 DNA: TGTGCCAGCGAAAGAGGGGGAGAGACCCAGTACTTC; CDR3 protein: CASERGGETQYF; clone size: .; V gene: TRBV2; J gene: TRBJ2-5; D gene: .
CDR3 DNA: TGTGCCAGCAGCCCCCCGGGACAGACCGGAGGACAGTACTTC; CDR3 protein: CASSPPGQTGGQYF; clone size: .; V gene: TRBV7-2; J gene: TRBJ2-7; D gene: TRBD1
CDR3 DNA: TGTGCCAGCAGTGACCCCGACCAGATCTCTGGCTACACCTTC; CDR3 protein: CASSDPDQISGYTF; clone size: .; V gene: TRBV2; J gene: TRBJ1-2; D gene: .
CDR3 DNA: TGTGCCAGCAGCTTCACAGGCGCTGGAAACACCATATATTTT; CDR3 protein: CASSFTGAGNTIYF; clone size: .; V gene: TRBV11-3; J gene: TRBJ1-3; D gene: .
CDR3 DNA: TGCGCCAGCAGCACCTGGACTAGCGGGGGGGATGAGACCCAGTACTTC; CDR3 protein: CASSTWTSGGDETQYF; clone size: .; V gene: TRBV5-1; J gene: TRBJ2-5; D gene: TRBD2
CDR3 DNA: TGTGCCAGCAGCGATGATCCGGGACAGGGGACCTATGGCTACACCTTC; CDR3 protein: CASSDDPGQGTYGYTF; clone size: .; V gene: TRBV7-8; J gene: TRBJ1-2; D gene: TRBD1
CDR3 DNA: TGTGCCAGCAGTCAGGGGGAGAACACTGAAGCTTTCTTT; CDR3 protein: CASSQGENTEAFF; clone size: once; V gene: TRBV6-6; J gene: TRBJ1-1; D gene: TRBD1
CDR3 DNA: TGTGCCAGCAGTGAGGGAGGGTCCTTCTACGAGCAGTACTTC; CDR3 protein: CASSEGGSFYEQYF; clone size: .; V gene: TRBV2; J gene: TRBJ2-7; D gene: TRBD2
CDR3 DNA: TGCGCCAGCAGCTTCCGACAGTTACAAGAGACCCAGTACTTC; CDR3 protein: CASSFRQLQETQYF; clone size: once; V gene: TRBV5-1; J gene: TRBJ2-5; D gene: .
CDR3 DNA: TGCGCCCGCAGCTTGGCCGGGAGCGGGGGGGTTGGTCGGTACGAGCAGTACTTC; CDR3 protein: CARSLAGSGGVGRYEQYF; clone size: .; V gene: TRBV5-1; J gene: TRBJ2-7; D gene: TRBD2
CDR3 DNA: TGTGCCAGCAGGCCCCCCGGCACTGAAGCTTTCTTT; CDR3 protein: CASRPPGTEAFF; clone size: .; V gene: TRBV2; J gene: TRBJ1-1; D gene: .
CDR3 DNA: TGTGCCAGTAGTATTGTGGGGGGCACTAGCAATCAGCCCCAGCATTTT; CDR3 protein: CASSIVGGTSNQPQHF; clone size: .; V gene: TRBV19; J gene: TRBJ1-5; D gene: .
CDR3 DNA: TGTGCCAGCAGTTACTCGTGGGATGTCGGGGAGCTGTTTTTT; CDR3 protein: CASSYSWDVGELFF; clone size: .; V gene: TRBV6-5; J gene: TRBJ2-2; D gene: .
CDR3 DNA: TGTGCCAGCAGTGAACAGGCTAGCGCCTACAATGAGCAGTTCTTC; CDR3 protein: CASSEQASAYNEQFF; clone size: .; V gene: TRBV2; J gene: TRBJ2-1; D gene: .
CDR3 DNA: TGTGCCAGCTCACCACTGACAGTAATGGACACTGAAGCTTTCTTT; CDR3 protein: CASSPLTVMDTEAFF; clone size: few; V gene: TRBV18; J gene: TRBJ1-1; D gene: .
CDR3 DNA: TGTGCCAGCAGGGGGCTAGGGGGAAGCACAGATACGCAGTATTTT; CDR3 protein: CASRGLGGSTDTQYF; clone size: .; V gene: TRBV7-8; J gene: TRBJ2-3; D gene: .
CDR3 DNA: TGCGCCAGCAGCTTCCCCGGACAGTACAATGAGCAGTTCTTC; CDR3 protein: CASSFPGQYNEQFF; clone size: .; V gene: TRBV5-1; J gene: TRBJ2-1; D gene: .
CDR3 DNA: TGTGCCAGCAGTCTCGTCGCGGGGGGGCCAAGTGAGCAGTTCTTC; CDR3 protein: CASSLVAGGPSEQFF; clone size: .; V gene: TRBV27; J gene: TRBJ2-1; D gene: TRBD2